The subject of this entry is one T cell receptor (beta chain). The antigen remains undetermined. The sample holds other DNA sequences that translate to the same CDR3. Profiled with immunoSEQ multiplex PCR; TCRdb holds only in-frame clones, not every one. Of approximately 120,000 clones detected, around 90% appear once; the ten largest clones hold about 6%. This sample is part of a study of T cell responses to AZD1222 COVID-19 vaccine. General observations from the study: Spike-specific TCR breadth and depth were elevated following two AZD1222 doses. The number of AZD1222 recipients seropositive at baseline was only five to seven. Targeting of unmutated variant regions was reportedly seen in nearly half of spike-specific TCRs. The donors showed a predominance of white British ancestry and of females, with possible underestimation of clonal diversity.

Deletions cut 5 bases from V and 2 bases from J, with 6 bases between. This CDR3 region has 12 residues. CDR1 and CDR2 from the germline V gene are SGHTA and FQGNSA. This TCR derives from an adult who received the AZD1222 COVID-19 vaccine. The sequences come from peripheral blood, collected 28 days after the second AZD1222 dose. The V and J genes are TRBV7-2 and TRBJ2-5, with unresolved D. CDR3 amino acids: CASSRGQETQYF. The CDR3 bases are TGTGCCAGCAGCCGCGGACAAGAGACCCAGTACTTC.